This entry concerns a single T cell receptor beta chain. In the study's own analysis: Estimates of nucleated cell counts were drawn from the amplification of reference gene primers. Assay used: immunoSEQ multiplex PCR; TCRdb lists only in-frame clones, some missing. Clonal size and the V and J genes are those of that table, whereas D and trimming came from the DNA. Here the sample spans fewer than 400,000 clones, under 90% being singletons. These data are taken from a study of blood T cell repertoires in COVID-19. Study context: Researchers got acute and convalescent COVID-19 samples from the United States, Italy and Spain.

CDR1 MNHEY and CDR2 SMNVEV come from the germline V gene (reference sequence). V lost 4 bases to trimming and J lost 0 bases; unmatched junction nucleotides: 2. The CDR3 has 16 residues. Sequences were obtained from PBMCs or T cells enriched from blood (not recorded which). The chain recombines TRBV27 with TRBJ2-3; 12 bases match TRBD2. The TCR originated in a woman in her 30s who had recovered from COVID-19. DNA of the CDR3: TGTGCCAGCAGTTCTGGACTAGCGGGAAGCACAGATACGCAGTATTTT. Translation: CASSSGLAGSTDTQYF.